The 29 T cell receptor beta chains below were found in one sample sequenced in a study of blood T cell repertoires in COVID-19. Libraries were prepared by immunoSEQ multiplex PCR; TCRdb keeps only in-frame clonotypes and omits some of them. Of around 310,000 clones listed, approximately 89% are singletons. The specimen sequenced was PBMCs or T cells enriched from blood (not recorded which). Receptors originate from a woman aged 30 to 39 who had recovered from COVID-19.

The rearrangement uses TRBV2 and TRBJ2-7, with 10 bases matching TRBD2. Germline CDR1 reads SNHLY; CDR2 reads FYNNEI. The trim removed 2 bases at V and 5 bases at J, leaving 3 bases unmatched. This CDR3 is built from 14 residues. CDR3 DNA sequence: TGTGCCAGCAGTGAACTAGCGGGAGTCGACGAGCAGTACTTC. It codes for CASSELAGVDEQYF.

In its sample, this clone was seen a few times. V and J are TRBV4-3 and TRBJ2-2; no firm D call. There are 12 residues in the CDR3. Trimming removed 4 bases at V and 7 bases at J, with 7 bases between. Germline V lookup: CDR1 LGHNA, CDR2 YSLEER. CDR3 loop: CASSLTIGELFF. CDR3 bases: TGCGCCAGCAGCCTCACTATCGGGGAGCTGTTTTTT.

The CDR3 reads CASSQALAGVYGYTF. CDR3 bases: TGTGCCAGCAGCCAAGCGTTGGCGGGGGTCTATGGCTACACCTTC. This rearrangement joins TRBV4-2 to TRBJ1-2; TRBD1 might be the D (5 bases). Between the trimmed V and J ends, which lost 1 base and 4 bases, there was a span of 13 bases. Looked up from germline, CDR1 is LGHNA and CDR2 is YNFKEQ. This CDR3 comprises 15 residues.

V is TRBV11-2 and J is TRBJ2-7, with D possibly matching TRBD1 (5 bases). The germline gives CDR1 SGHAT, CDR2 FQNNGV. Deletions cut 5 bases from V and 5 bases from J, with 10 bases between. This CDR3 spans 12 amino acids. The CDR3 sequence is CASSQVGDEQYF. The CDR3 DNA follows: TGTGCCAGCAGCCAGGTAGGGGACGAGCAGTACTTC. Full variable domain (rest looked up from reference TRBV11-2 and TRBJ2-7): EAGVAQSPRYKIIEKRQSVAFWCNPISGHATLYWYQQILGQGPKLLIQFQNNGVVDDSQLPKDRFSAERLKGVDSTLKIQPAKLEDSAVYLCASSQVGDEQYFGPGTRLTVT.

V is TRBV9 and J is TRBJ2-1; TRBD1 matches 10 bases. Germline assignment: CDR1 SGDLS and CDR2 YYNGEE. The CDR3 contains 17 residues. The V segment lost 2 bases and the J segment 7 bases; nucleotides outside the gene matches: 12. The CDR3 DNA reads TGTGCCAGCAGCGTCGCCGGGACAGGGGCCGTCAAGAATGAGCAGTTCTTC. Translation: CASSVAGTGAVKNEQFF.

The chain joins TRBV4-1 to TRBJ2-3, with a tentative D call TRBD2 (6 bases). V lost 1 base and J 2 bases, leaving 10 bases between the germline ends. Germline V gene sequence: CDR1 MGHRA, CDR2 YSYEKL. The CDR3 contains 15 residues. The CDR3 region is CASSQAGGNTDTQYF. CDR3 sequence (DNA): TGCGCCAGCAGCCAAGCGGGCGGGAACACAGATACGCAGTATTTT.

This clone was seen once. J is TRBJ2-1 and V is TRBV28, with 12 bases identical to TRBD2. The V gene's germline CDR1 is MDHEN and CDR2 SYDVKM. The CDR3 is 15 residues long. V shed 5 bases, J shed 8 bases, and the junction held 7 bases outside the gene matches. The CDR3 loop is CASSPSGRASDEQFF. In DNA form, the CDR3 reads TGTGCCAGCAGTCCTAGCGGGAGGGCTTCCGATGAGCAGTTCTTC.

The genes are TRBV29-1 and TRBJ1-5; D is ambiguous. With 5 bases removed from V and 0 bases from J, the gap between germline ends came to 11 bases. This CDR3 has 14 residues. Germline V lookup: CDR1 SQVTM, CDR2 ANQGSEA. The CDR3 sequence: CSVLTGNSNQPQHF. CDR3 in DNA: TGCAGCGTTCTGACGGGAAATAGCAATCAGCCCCAGCATTTT.

The chain combines TRBV11-1 with TRBJ2-7; 11 bases align to TRBD2. Germline trimming cut 5 bases from V and 2 bases from J; bases unmatched to any gene: 5. This CDR3 has 15 amino acids. Germline CDR1 is SGHAT and CDR2 is FQDESV (reference sequence). The CDR3 here is CASSLGTSGTYEQYF. The CDR3 DNA follows: TGTGCCAGCAGCCTCGGGACTAGCGGAACCTACGAGCAGTACTTC. Variable domain in full (rest from reference TRBV11-1 and TRBJ2-7): EAEVAQSPRYKITEKSQAVAFWCDPISGHATLYWYRQILGQGPELLVQFQDESVVDDSQLPKDRFSAERLKGVDSTLKIQPAELGDSAMYLCASSLGTSGTYEQYFGPGTRLTVT.

The chain is built from TRBV9 and TRBJ2-1, with 11 bases identical to TRBD2. V gave up 6 bases and J gave up 5 bases; unmatched junction bases: 7. This CDR3 has 15 residues. Germline V gene lookup returns CDR1 SGDLS and CDR2 YYNGEE. CDR3 in amino acids: CASTASGRPDNEQFF. The CDR3 coding sequence is TGTGCCAGCACGGCTAGCGGGAGGCCCGACAATGAGCAGTTCTTC.

The rearrangement uses TRBV27 and TRBJ2-7; 7 bases match TRBD2. The CDR3 extends over 14 amino acids. The germline V gene encodes CDR1 MNHEY and CDR2 SMNVEV (reference sequence). The J segment lost 4 bases and the V segment lost 3 bases, leaving 6 bases of the junction unmatched. This chain's CDR3 is CASSLGRGLYEQYF. CDR3 coding DNA: TGTGCCAGCAGTTTGGGGAGGGGACTATACGAGCAGTACTTC.

The rearrangement links TRBV4-1 to TRBJ1-4; TRBD1 might be the D (6 bases). The V and J ends lost 0 bases and 4 bases respectively, with 12 bases between them. CDR1 and CDR2 (germline): MGHRA, YSYEKL. The CDR3 extends over 16 amino acids. As DNA, the CDR3 is TGCGCCAGCAGCCAAGATCCAGACAGGAGTAATGAAAAACTGTTTTTT. Amino acid sequence: CASSQDPDRSNEKLFF.

The rearrangement uses TRBV7-9 and TRBJ2-5, with 12 bases fitting TRBD1. This CDR3 is 16 amino acids long. From germline, CDR1 is SEHNR and CDR2 FQNEAQ (reference sequence). Germline trimming cut 8 bases from V and 5 bases from J; bases unmatched to any gene: 12. CDR3 residues: CASPLPGTGGWETQYF. The CDR3 bases are TGTGCCAGCCCGCTTCCCGGGACAGGGGGCTGGGAGACCCAGTACTTC.

The J gene is TRBJ2-3, the V gene TRBV7-6; 9 positions agree with TRBD1. Germline V lookup: CDR1 SGHVS, CDR2 FNYEAQ. J gave up 0 bases and V 5 bases, and 6 bases lay outside the gene matches. This CDR3 spans 16 amino acids. Here the CDR3 reads CASSLQGQGSTDTQYF. For the CDR3, the DNA is TGTGCCAGCAGCCTACAGGGACAGGGAAGCACAGATACGCAGTATTTT.

The rearrangement uses TRBV7-6 and TRBJ2-6; D uncertain. V shed 4 bases and J shed 0 bases, with 16 bases lying between them. This CDR3 has 18 residues. Looked up from germline, CDR1 is SGHVS and CDR2 is FNYEAQ. The CDR3 DNA is TGTGCCAGCAGCTATACTCGTAACTCCTACTCTGGGGCCAACGTCCTGACTTTC. It yields the protein CASSYTRNSYSGANVLTF.

The CDR3 nucleotides read TGTGCCAGAACTAGCGGGAGTAGGAATGAGCAGTTCTTC. Its protein product is CARTSGSRNEQFF. V usage is TRBV2 and J usage is TRBJ2-1; 11 bases match TRBD2. V was clipped by 9 bases and J by 7 bases; unmatched bases: 5. Per germline, CDR1 SNHLY and CDR2 FYNNEI. This CDR3 has 13 residues.

The chain combines TRBV5-1 with TRBJ2-1, with TRBD1 as a possible D gene (7 bases). CDR3 length equals 16 residues. In germline, CDR1 is SGHRS, CDR2 YFSETQ. V was pared by 4 bases and J by 7 bases, with 21 bases between. The CDR3 sequence is CASSRVYTGAGNEQFF. The CDR3, as DNA: TGCGCCAGCAGCCGAGTGTATACAGGGGCGGGAAATGAGCAGTTCTTC.

This sequence joins TRBV9 and TRBJ1-1; perhaps TRBD1 as D (5 bases). Germline lookup yields CDR1 SGDLS and CDR2 YYNGEE. This CDR3 has 14 amino acids. Deletions cut 4 bases from V and 10 bases from J, with 20 bases between. This chain's CDR3 is CASSPIPGFGGAFF. CDR3 DNA: TGTGCCAGCAGCCCCATACCAGGGTTTGGCGGAGCTTTCTTT.

V and J are TRBV5-4 and TRBJ1-2; D possibly corresponds to TRBD1 (6 bases). Trimming stripped 0 bases from V and 8 bases from J, with 11 bases between. This CDR3 contains 13 residues. The germline V gene encodes CDR1 SGHNT and CDR2 YYREEE (reference sequence). CDR3 in DNA: TGTGCCAGCAGCTTGGAGGGGGGGCCCGGCTACACCTTC. Its translation: CASSLEGGPGYTF.

This sequence joins TRBV28 and TRBJ2-3; D remains unclear. The CDR3 is 15 residues long. V was shortened by 6 bases and J by 0 bases, with 13 bases between the two germline ends. The germline CDR1 and CDR2 sequences are MDHEN and SYDVKM. CDR3 residues: CASRPYRPSTDTQYF. The CDR3 bases are TGTGCCAGCAGACCGTACAGACCAAGCACAGATACGCAGTATTTT.

V and J are TRBV15 and TRBJ1-2; tentatively, D is TRBD1 (5 bases). The germline V gene has CDR1 LNHNV and CDR2 YYDKDF (reference sequence). V lost 4 bases and J 7 bases, leaving 19 bases between the germline ends. The length of the CDR3 is 15 residues. The CDR3 loop is CATSNRDSGLGGYTF. The DNA for the CDR3 is TGTGCCACCAGCAATCGGGACTCGGGTCTGGGTGGCTACACCTTC.

The chain uses TRBV6-1 and TRBJ1-1; a possible D gene is TRBD1 (5 bases). Germline V gene sequence: CDR1 MNHNS, CDR2 SASEGT. V was cut by 2 bases and J by 7 bases, with 11 bases left in between. The CDR3 spans 13 residues. The CDR3 loop reads CASSESGEVEAFF. As DNA, the CDR3 is TGTGCCAGCAGTGAATCGGGGGAGGTTGAAGCTTTCTTT.

The chain employs TRBV5-1 and TRBJ2-7, with TRBD2 as a possible D gene (6 bases). Germline CDR1 SGHRS, CDR2 YFSETQ. V was shortened by 4 bases and J by 7 bases, with 15 bases between the two germline ends. This CDR3 is 13 amino acids long. The DNA of the CDR3 is TGCGCCAGCAGCCCACAGCCGGAGGGGGAGCAGTACTTC. It codes for CASSPQPEGEQYF.

The chain has TRBV4-1 and TRBJ1-4, with TRBD1 matching 9 bases. The CDR3 extends over 16 amino acids. V was pared by 3 bases and J by 10 bases, with 12 bases of the junction left unmatched. In germline, CDR1 is MGHRA, CDR2 YSYEKL. The CDR3: CASSQTLQGARGKLFF. The CDR3 DNA sequence: TGCGCCAGCAGCCAGACACTACAGGGGGCACGGGGAAAACTGTTTTTT.

This clone has only a few counts. The chain combines TRBV2 with TRBJ2-1; D ambiguous. Per the germline V gene, CDR1 is SNHLY and CDR2 is FYNNEI. CDR3 length: 13 amino acids. The V end was cut by 4 bases, the J end by 9 bases, with 13 bases between. The CDR3 reads CASSAIGFSEQFF. CDR3 in DNA: TGTGCCAGCAGTGCAATTGGTTTTAGTGAGCAGTTCTTC.

This clone was recorded a few times. The rearrangement joins TRBV28 to TRBJ1-5, with D maybe TRBD1 (5 bases). Germline V gives CDR1 MDHEN, CDR2 SYDVKM. The CDR3 contains 14 residues. V was trimmed by 8 bases and J by 4 bases, leaving 15 bases between them. In DNA form, the CDR3 reads TGTGCCAGCCAGAACCGGGGGACGAATCAGCCCCAGCATTTT. It yields the protein CASQNRGTNQPQHF.

The chain carries TRBV20-1 and TRBJ2-1, with D unclear. With 5 bases removed from V and 5 bases from J, the gap between germline ends came to 7 bases. The CDR3 sequence is 11 residues long. From germline, CDR1 is DFQATT and CDR2 SNEGSKA (reference sequence). The chain's CDR3 is CSAAADNEQFF. The DNA of the CDR3 is TGCAGTGCTGCCGCAGACAATGAGCAGTTCTTC.

This clone appeared once. The chain is built from TRBV4-1 and TRBJ1-1; a possible D gene is TRBD1 (5 bases). Germline-derived CDR1 and CDR2 are MGHRA and YSYEKL. The CDR3 is made up of 15 amino acids. V was trimmed by 0 bases and J by 8 bases, leaving 16 bases between them. The CDR3 region is CASSQEASSGAEAFF. The CDR3 nucleotides are TGCGCCAGCAGCCAAGAGGCCAGCAGTGGGGCCGAAGCTTTCTTT.

The rearrangement uses TRBV27 and TRBJ1-1; D gene uncertain. CDR1 MNHEY and CDR2 SMNVEV come from the germline V gene (reference sequence). The V end was cut by 1 base, the J end by 8 bases, with 8 bases between. The CDR3 has 12 amino acids. CDR3 protein: CASSLLGGEAFF. CDR3 nucleotide sequence: TGTGCCAGCAGTTTATTGGGCGGGGAAGCTTTCTTT.